A selection of T cell receptor beta chains follows, all from one sample in a study of beta chain features in type 1 diabetes. Generated by immunoSEQ multiplex PCR, the TCRdb table keeps only in-frame clones and is missing some. The data hold roughly 250,000 clones, with around 10% observed a single time. The sequenced sample consisted of naive CD4+ T cells from blood. Source of these receptors: a woman under 30 in good health. The CDR3 runs from the conserved cysteine through the conserved F or W. The order of the fields is D gene, J gene, V gene, clone size, CDR3 DNA, CDR3 protein. The D gene is left open where the match is weak. A row's size may be missing; if present it is once, few, many or a size class.

TRBD2,TRBJ2-7,TRBV27,few,TGTGCCAGCAGTTTATCTAGCGGGAGCTCCTACGAGCAGTACTTC,CASSLSSGSSYEQYF
TRBD1,TRBJ2-1,TRBV11-2,many,TGTGCCAGCAGCTGGGGACAGCCTTTCAATGAGCAGTTCTTC,CASSWGQPFNEQFF
-,TRBJ2-1,TRBV30,-,TGTGCCTGGAGCCCCCCTTTGAGGCGTTACAATGAGCAGTTCTTC,CAWSPPLRRYNEQFF
-,TRBJ2-5,TRBV7-9,-,TGTGCCAGCAGACGACAGGACCCCTCGGAGACCCAGTACTTC,CASRRQDPSETQYF
TRBD2,TRBJ2-3,TRBV5-1,-,TGCGCCAGCAGCTTGGGGGCTAGCGGGAGGGGCACAGATACGCAGTATTTT,CASSLGASGRGTDTQYF
TRBD2,TRBJ2-1,TRBV30,few,TGTGCCTGGAGTCCCCTTCCCGGGACTAGCGCACCCTCCTACAATGAGCAGTTCTTC,CAWSPLPGTSAPSYNEQFF
TRBD2,TRBJ2-7,TRBV5-1,-,TGCGCCAGTACTCCCGGGGAGGGTTACGAGCAGTACTTC,CASTPGEGYEQYF
TRBD1,TRBJ1-2,TRBV29-1,many,TGCAGCGTCGTTGGGGACAGGGAAGATGGCTACACCTTC,CSVVGDREDGYTF
TRBD1,TRBJ2-7,TRBV20-1,few,TGCAGTGCCACCAGGGGGCTCGAGCAGTACTTC,CSATRGLEQYF
-,TRBJ2-6,TRBV19,few,TGTGCCAGTAGTGTACAGGCGATCTCTGGGGCCAACGTCCTGACTTTC,CASSVQAISGANVLTF